The 6 T cell receptor beta chains reported below all come from one sample, sequenced in a study of cytomegalovirus exposure and HLA in healthy donors. This table comes from immunoSEQ multiplex PCR, and its TCRdb copy is limited to in-frame clones, with some not included. The sample has 90,000 to 130,000 clones, about nine tenths seen once. Sequenced: PBMCs. These receptors were collected from a woman between 18 and 29 years old in good health and CMV-seronegative.

V gene TRBV30 combines with J gene TRBJ1-1, with 11 bases aligning to TRBD1. Trimming at V came to 3 bases and at J to 7 bases, leaving 7 bases not matched to a gene. This CDR3 region has 14 residues. CDR1 is GTSNPN, CDR2 SVGIG, per germline (reference sequence). CDR3 nucleotides: TGTGCCTGGAGCGGCGGGACAGGGGGGAATGAAGCTTTCTTT. Translated, it gives CAWSGGTGGNEAFF.

The genes are TRBV6-4 and TRBJ2-3, with a weak D call TRBD2 (6 bases). Germline V gene lookup returns CDR1 MRHNA and CDR2 SNTAGT. V lost 5 bases and J 1 base, leaving 10 bases between the germline ends. The CDR3 runs to 14 residues. This chain's CDR3 is CASSRGGGTDTQYF. CDR3 coding DNA: TGTGCCAGCAGTCGAGGCGGGGGCACAGATACGCAGTATTTT.

This chain connects TRBV28 to TRBJ2-7, with 13 bases fitting TRBD2. Germline V gene sequence: CDR1 MDHEN, CDR2 SYDVKM. The CDR3 has 13 residues. With V trimmed by 8 bases and J by 5 bases, 3 bases remained unmatched. CDR3 nucleotides: TGTGCCAGCTGGACTAGCGGGAGTAACGAGCAGTACTTC. This codes for CASWTSGSNEQYF.

V gene TRBV5-6 combines with J gene TRBJ1-6; 9 positions match TRBD1. The J segment lost 12 bases and the V segment lost 5 bases, leaving 9 bases of the junction unmatched. Per the germline V gene, CDR1 is SGHDT and CDR2 is YYEEEE. This CDR3 has 14 residues. The CDR3 region has the DNA TGTGCCAGCAGTTCGAACAGGGGGCAGATACCCCTCCACTTT. Its translation: CASSSNRGQIPLHF.

V gene TRBV27 combines with J gene TRBJ2-3; TRBD1 aligns across 7 bases. J was trimmed by 6 bases and V by 5 bases; bases with no gene match: 17. In germline, CDR1 is MNHEY, CDR2 SMNVEV (reference sequence). The length of the CDR3 is 17 residues. The CDR3 sequence is CASSPTRTGAGSDTQYF. DNA for the CDR3: TGTGCCAGCAGTCCCACACGGACAGGAGCCGGGTCGGATACGCAGTATTTT.

This clone came up once. This sequence joins TRBV5-1 and TRBJ1-1, with TRBD1 matching over 7 bases. V was clipped by 0 bases and J by 10 bases; unmatched bases: 15. Germline CDR1 reads SGHRS; CDR2 reads YFSETQ. This CDR3 region has 16 residues. The CDR3 DNA follows: TGCGCCAGCAGCTTGGCGGGGACAGAGACGGGCAGTCCAGCTTTCTTT. This sequence encodes CASSLAGTETGSPAFF.